A single sample is the source of the 2 T cell receptor beta chains below, sequenced in a study of sequential checkpoint blockade in melanoma. This table comes from immunoSEQ multiplex PCR, and its TCRdb copy is limited to in-frame clones, with some not included. Here the sample spans around 12,000 clones, less than 80% being singletons. Stated treatment: randomized to nivolumab then ipilimumab (arm A) or the reverse (arm B). The sequences come from CD8+ T cells sorted from blood (inferred from file names), collected from a patient given nivolumab and ipilimumab in sequence. Receptor source: a human donor with melanoma.

The V gene is TRBV25-1, the J gene TRBJ1-3; D gene ambiguous. The CDR3 totals 16 residues. The germline V and J ends were trimmed by 2 bases and 0 bases, with 11 bases remaining between them. The germline V gene encodes CDR1 MGHDK and CDR2 SYGVNS. CDR3 sequence (DNA): TGTGCCAGCAGTGAACCCGGCAGGAACTCTGGAAACACCATATATTTT. Its translation is CASSEPGRNSGNTIYF.

The chain is built from TRBV10-2 and TRBJ1-1; D remains ambiguous. V lost 5 bases and J lost 4, with 17 bases in between. Germline V gene data show CDR1 as WSHSY and CDR2 as SAAADI. The CDR3 is 15 amino acids. The CDR3 coding sequence is TGCGCCAGCAGTCCACCTCAAATAGGGAGCACTGAAGCTTTCTTT. Translated: CASSPPQIGSTEAFF.